A selection of T cell receptor beta chains follows, all from one sample in a study of T-cell reconstitution after alpha-beta-depleted transplantation in children. Each CDR3 protein is one row after TCRdb ran MiXCR on the PCR reads. The repertoire has fewer than 400,000 distinct CDR3 sequences, about 20% of them found once; the top ten carry around 4%. Material: PBMCs from the stem cell graft donor, obtained from the stem cell graft. These receptors originate from a human donor who donated a stem cell graft to a child with acute myeloid leukemia. Each CDR3 is given with its conserved first and last residue. D genes are given only for firm matches. Only some rows state a clone size, as once, few, many or a class for expanded clones.

d_gene	abundance	v_gene	j_gene	CDR3aa	CDR3nt
-	many	TRBV27	TRBJ1-2	CASSLSSDIANYGYTF	TGTGCCAGCAGTTTATCGTCCGACATAGCTAACTATGGCTACACCTTC
TRBD1	few	TRBV6-5	TRBJ1-6	CASSYGTGDSPLHF	TGTGCCAGCAGTTACGGGACAGGAGATTCACCCCTCCACTTT
-	few	TRBV12-3/TRBV12-4	TRBJ1-2	CASTPEHSGQSGYTF	TGTGCCAGCACCCCCGAGCATTCGGGGCAGTCTGGCTACACCTTC
-	many	TRBV27	TRBJ2-7	CASSTAGVEQYF	TGTGCCAGCAGCACTGCAGGGGTCGAGCAGTACTTC
-	-	TRBV9	TRBJ2-1	CASSPYLGMYSFYMSEQFF	TGTGCCAGCAGCCCCTACTTGGGGATGTATAGCTTCTACATGAGTGAGCAGTTCTTC
-	many	TRBV20-1	TRBJ2-1	CSARDLDYLSSYNEQFF	TGCAGTGCTAGAGATCTTGACTACCTGAGCTCCTACAATGAGCAGTTCTTC
TRBD2	few	TRBV28	TRBJ2-3	CASSWGTSGRGTDTQYF	TGTGCCAGCAGTTGGGGGACTAGCGGGAGAGGCACAGATACGCAGTATTTT
TRBD1	few	TRBV20-1	TRBJ1-5	CSASPTGENQPQHF	TGCAGTGCTAGTCCGACAGGGGAGAATCAGCCCCAGCATTTT
-	-	TRBV11-2	TRBJ1-6	CASSFQNSPLHF	TGTGCCAGCAGCTTCCAGAATTCACCCCTCCACTTT
-	-	TRBV15	TRBJ2-3	CATSRVHEDTQYF	TGTGCCACCAGCAGAGTACATGAAGATACGCAGTATTTT
TRBD2	many	TRBV5-6	TRBJ2-7	CASSGVGGSGYEQYF	TGTGCCAGCAGCGGGGTTGGCGGGAGTGGCTACGAGCAGTACTTC
-	-	TRBV4-2	TRBJ2-7	CASSQEGFYEQYF	TGTGCCAGCAGCCAAGAGGGGTTTTACGAGCAGTACTTC
-	few	TRBV4-3	TRBJ1-1	CASSQSGDGTEAFF	TGCGCCAGCAGCCAATCAGGGGACGGCACTGAAGCTTTCTTT
-	few	TRBV9	TRBJ2-7	CASSVRPFPSSAYEQYF	TGTGCCAGCAGCGTACGCCCCTTTCCTTCGAGCGCCTACGAGCAGTACTTC
-	-	TRBV27	TRBJ2-1	CASSPSPTQSSYNEQFF	TGTGCCAGCAGTCCCTCCCCGACTCAAAGCTCCTACAATGAGCAGTTCTTC
TRBD1	-	TRBV28	TRBJ2-1	CASIPGQGSSYNEQFF	TGTGCCAGCATTCCGGGACAGGGGAGCTCCTACAATGAGCAGTTCTTC
-	-	TRBV7-6	TRBJ2-3	CASSLVVEDTQYF	TGTGCCAGCAGCTTAGTGGTTGAAGATACGCAGTATTTT
-	many	TRBV29-1	TRBJ1-2	CSVDPPSNYGYTF	TGCAGCGTTGATCCACCTTCTAACTATGGCTACACCTTC
-	-	TRBV3-1	TRBJ1-4	CASSLDEGFEEKLFF	TGTGCCAGCAGCTTAGACGAGGGGTTTGAAGAAAAACTGTTTTTT
-	-	TRBV20-1	TRBJ1-3	CSARVNQGLSGNTIYF	TGCAGTGCTAGGGTCAATCAGGGGCTCTCTGGAAACACCATATATTTT
-	many	TRBV29-1	TRBJ2-5	CSVEQETQYF	TGCAGCGTCGAACAAGAGACCCAGTACTTC
-	-	TRBV28	TRBJ1-3	CASSLEPPYSGNTIYF	TGTGCCAGCAGTTTAGAGCCCCCGTACTCTGGAAACACCATATATTTT
-	-	TRBV4-2	TRBJ2-6	CASSQDVRSGANVLTF	TGTGCCAGCAGCCAAGATGTCCGCTCTGGGGCCAACGTCCTGACTTTC
-	-	TRBV7-9	TRBJ2-7	CASQYRDKAYEQYF	TGTGCCAGCCAGTACCGGGACAAGGCCTACGAGCAGTACTTC
-	-	TRBV20-1	TRBJ2-1	CSARDRLEGVYNEQFF	TGCAGTGCTAGAGACCGACTAGAAGGGGTATACAATGAGCAGTTCTTC
-	-	TRBV5-4	TRBJ2-5	CASSLFGGEETQYF	TGTGCCAGCAGCTTGTTCGGGGGAGAGGAGACCCAGTACTTC
TRBD2	few	TRBV6-2/TRBV6-3	TRBJ2-7	CASSYPSGSVSYEQYF	TGTGCCAGCAGTTACCCCAGCGGGAGCGTTTCCTACGAGCAGTACTTC
TRBD2	-	TRBV28	TRBJ2-1	CASNRGLAGGNEQFF	TGTGCCAGCAATCGGGGACTAGCGGGAGGCAATGAGCAGTTCTTC
TRBD1	-	TRBV28	TRBJ1-2	CASREQGFDLNGYTF	TGTGCCAGCAGGGAACAGGGGTTTGACCTCAATGGCTACACCTTC
TRBD1	few	TRBV6-5	TRBJ1-1	CASSYDRTGAGEAFF	TGTGCCAGCAGTTACGATAGGACAGGGGCGGGTGAAGCTTTCTTT